The rows below give T cell receptor beta chains drawn from one sample of a study of blood T cell repertoires in COVID-19. Sequencing used immunoSEQ multiplex PCR; TCRdb keeps in-frame clones, though not all of them. This sample carries around 300,000 clones, 70% to 90% of them seen once, and the ten largest clones take 4%. The sequencing input was peripheral blood. Receptor source: a woman between 45 and 65 years old with active or convalescent COVID-19. The CDR3 runs from the conserved cysteine through the conserved F or W. Each record gives: clone size, V gene, J gene, D gene, CDR3 DNA, CDR3 protein. A D gene is named only where the DNA matches it firmly. Size values are once, few and many counts, or a class for expanded clones, and some rows have none.

size: .
V: TRBV12-5
J: TRBJ1-5
D: TRBD1
DNA: TGTGCTAGTGGCCCGACAGGGGCGACAGTTAATCAGCCCCAGCATTTT
CDR3: CASGPTGATVNQPQHF

size: .
V: TRBV18
J: TRBJ1-3
D: TRBD1
DNA: TGTGCCAGCTCACCGGACAGGAACTCTGGAAACACCATATATTTT
CDR3: CASSPDRNSGNTIYF

size: .
V: TRBV30
J: TRBJ2-7
D: .
DNA: TGTGCCTGGAGTGAGGGGTTATACGAGCAGTACTTC
CDR3: CAWSEGLYEQYF

size: once
V: TRBV15
J: TRBJ1-1
D: .
DNA: TGTGCCACCAGCAAAGGGGAGGGGTACGCTTTCTTT
CDR3: CATSKGEGYAFF

size: .
V: TRBV7-9
J: TRBJ1-2
D: .
DNA: TGTGCCAGCAGCTTAGCGCGGGACCCTGGCTACACCTTC
CDR3: CASSLARDPGYTF

size: .
V: TRBV7-2
J: TRBJ2-1
D: TRBD1
DNA: TGTGCCAGCAGCACCCGACAGGGTGCCTACAATGAGCAGTTCTTC
CDR3: CASSTRQGAYNEQFF

size: .
V: TRBV5-1
J: TRBJ2-1
D: TRBD1
DNA: TGCGCCAGCAGCTTGGGGACAGGGGGAGGATATAATGAGCAGTTCTTC
CDR3: CASSLGTGGGYNEQFF

size: .
V: TRBV27
J: TRBJ2-4
D: TRBD1
DNA: TGTGCCAGCAGTTTATCGAAAAGACAGGGGAACATTCAGTACTTC
CDR3: CASSLSKRQGNIQYF

size: .
V: TRBV11-2
J: TRBJ1-2
D: TRBD1
DNA: TGTGCCAGCAGTGTAAGGGACAGGGTTGCCCATGGCTACACCTTC
CDR3: CASSVRDRVAHGYTF

size: .
V: TRBV7-2
J: TRBJ1-2
D: TRBD1
DNA: TGTGCCAGCAGCTTAATGGAGGGGGCAGGTTCTGGCTACACCTTC
CDR3: CASSLMEGAGSGYTF

size: .
V: TRBV7-2
J: TRBJ2-6
D: TRBD1
DNA: TGTGCCAGCAGCTTAGGAATAACAGGGGTTGGGGCCAACGTCCTGACTTTC
CDR3: CASSLGITGVGANVLTF

size: .
V: TRBV5-4
J: TRBJ2-3
D: TRBD2
DNA: TGTGCCAGCAGCTTGGCGGGAGGTGGAACAGATACGCAGTATTTT
CDR3: CASSLAGGGTDTQYF

size: .
V: TRBV6-5
J: TRBJ2-2
D: .
DNA: TGTGCCAGCAGCCCGACTACTTCTGCCGGGGAGCTGTTTTTT
CDR3: CASSPTTSAGELFF

size: .
V: TRBV7-9
J: TRBJ1-6
D: .
DNA: TGTGCCAGCAGCTTATCAGGGAATAATTCACCCCTCCACTTT
CDR3: CASSLSGNNSPLHF

size: few
V: TRBV7-9
J: TRBJ2-7
D: TRBD1
DNA: TGTGCCAGCAGCTTAGCCTGGGACAGTCCCTACGAGCAGTACTTC
CDR3: CASSLAWDSPYEQYF

size: once
V: TRBV4-2
J: TRBJ2-5
D: .
DNA: TGTGCCAGCAGCCTAGGACTGATCCAAGAGACCCAGTACTTC
CDR3: CASSLGLIQETQYF